A single sample gave rise to the 9 T cell receptor beta chains below, sequenced in a study of T cell responses to AZD1222 COVID-19 vaccine. Using immunoSEQ multiplex PCR, the repertoire was profiled, and TCRdb retains in-frame clones only, with some absent. The sample has more than 95,000 clones, around 92% seen once; the top ten hold 45%. The source was peripheral blood, collected on day 0 of AZD1222 vaccination. These receptor sequences come from an adult in good health.

With regard to this clone: Relative to the germline gene, one junction end is altered; a read error may explain this. This chain links TRBV18 with TRBJ1-2; D is uncertain. Germline loops: CDR1 KGHSH, CDR2 LQKENI. The CDR3 totals 11 residues. CDR3 in amino acids: CASSPLREVYF. The CDR3 coding sequence is TGTGCCAGCTCACCATTACGGGAGGTGTACTTC.

This clone was observed a single time. This sequence joins TRBV7-3 and TRBJ1-2; 7 bases line up with TRBD1. This CDR3 spans 16 amino acids. The germline V gene encodes CDR1 SGHTA and CDR2 FQGTGA. Trimming removed 5 bases from V and 6 bases from J; junction bases left unmatched: 15. CDR3 sequence reads: CASSPRSGTGENGYTF. The CDR3 coding sequence is TGTGCCAGCAGCCCACGGTCAGGCACAGGGGAGAATGGCTACACCTTC.

The sample holds a few counts of this clone. This chain uses TRBV27 with TRBJ2-1, with 7 positions matching TRBD2. The V gene end was trimmed by 1 base and the J gene end by 8 bases; junction bases not matched to a gene: 8. The CDR3 extends over 15 amino acids. Germline V gene sequence: CDR1 MNHEY, CDR2 SMNVEV (reference sequence). The CDR3 region has the DNA TGTGCCAGCAGTTTATTAGCGGGCCCTGGGCATGAGCAGTTCTTC. This encodes CASSLLAGPGHEQFF.

The CDR3 sequence is CASSEALGAGPGNTIYF. For the CDR3, the DNA is TGTGCCAGCAGTGAAGCTCTAGGCGCCGGTCCTGGAAACACCATATATTTT. J is TRBJ1-3 and V is TRBV6-1, with D hard to call. The length of the CDR3 is 17 residues. Trimming removed 0 bases from V and 2 bases from J, with 14 bases in between. The germline V gene has CDR1 MNHNS and CDR2 SASEGT.

V is TRBV7-9 and J is TRBJ2-2; D may be TRBD2 (5 bases). CDR1 is SEHNR, CDR2 FQNEAQ, per germline (reference sequence). The CDR3 contains 16 residues. With 1 base removed from V and 2 bases from J, the gap between germline ends came to 11 bases. This CDR3 reads CASSLGRGLNTGELFF. The CDR3 nucleotides are TGTGCCAGCAGCTTAGGACGCGGACTTAACACCGGGGAGCTGTTTTTT.

Regarding this clone: At the DNA level, this CDR3 is encoded by other sequences in the same sample as well. This chain links TRBV11-2 with TRBJ2-1; D is unresolved. Looked up from germline, CDR1 is SGHAT and CDR2 is FQNNGV. Between the trimmed V and J ends, which lost 1 base and 4 bases, there was a span of 5 bases. The CDR3 is 13 amino acids. The CDR3 loop is CASSLAQYNEQFF. The CDR3 region has the DNA TGTGCCAGCAGCTTAGCACAATACAATGAGCAGTTCTTC.

The chain combines TRBV19 with TRBJ1-1, with D possibly matching TRBD1 (6 bases). The CDR3 length is 13 residues. In germline, CDR1 is LNHDA, CDR2 SQIVND (reference sequence). V was clipped by 4 bases and J by 5 bases, with 11 bases between them. Here the CDR3 DNA reads TGTGCCAGTAGTAGTCAGGGGAGAACTGAAGCTTTCTTT. Its protein product is CASSSQGRTEAFF.

This clone was counted a few times. This rearrangement joins TRBV7-2 to TRBJ2-7; D might be TRBD2 (5 bases). The V end was cut by 0 bases, the J end by 3 bases, with 12 bases between. Germline CDR1 reads SGHTA; CDR2 reads FQGNSA. The CDR3 consists of 15 residues. CDR3 coding DNA: TGTGCCAGCAGCTTAGCGGTGGGAGTAGGCTACGAGCAGTACTTC. Amino acids: CASSLAVGVGYEQYF.

CDR3 nucleotide sequence: TGTGCCAGCAGTCGAGGGGCTAGCCGTAGGTTGGAGACCCAGTACTTC. Residues: CASSRGASRRLETQYF. The genes are TRBV6-2 or TRBV6-3 and TRBJ2-5; the D gene could be TRBD1 or TRBD2 (5 bases each). V was shortened by 5 bases and J by 5 bases, with 21 bases between the two germline ends. CDR1 is MNHEY and CDR2 is SVGEGT in the germline V gene. The CDR3 length is 16 residues.